This TCR beta chain was captured by sequencing in a study of T cell repertoires in cytomegalovirus infection. MiXCR was run by TCRdb on the reads, yielding one entry per CDR3 protein. This sample has 900,000 to 950,000 distinct CDR3 sequences, with 30% to 40% found just once. The V and J ends lost 4 bases and 0 bases, in that order; junction bases with no gene match: 8. CDR3 size: 17 residues. Germline CDR1 LGHNA, CDR2 YNFKEQ. Comment on this clonotype: The antigen is unknown.

This chain links TRBV4-2 with TRBJ1-4, with TRBD1 matching 7 bases. The clonotype originates from a human donor in good health (CMV status not recorded). Some clones in this sample may be carry-over from other donors' samples. This sample comprised cultured CD8+ T cells from PBMCs, obtained from culture after CMV antigen stimulation. CDR3 sequence: CASSLSDRAATNEKLFF. The CDR3 DNA reads TGTGCCAGCAGCCTGTCTGACAGGGCCGCAACTAATGAAAAACTGTTTTTT.